These T cell receptor beta chains were read from a single sample in a study of blood T cell repertoires in COVID-19. Sequenced by immunoSEQ multiplex PCR; TCRdb stores in-frame clones only, minus some. This sample yields tens of thousands of clones, of which more than 65% are seen a single time; 6.3% belongs to the top ten. Sequencing used peripheral blood. The receptors shown here come from a man aged 60 to 69 with acute or convalescent COVID-19. Both conserved end residues are part of each CDR3. The D gene is left open where the match is weak. Some rows have no size entry. The others give once, few or many, or a class for an expanded clone.

clone_size	v_call	j_call	d_call	cdr3_length	cdr3_nt	cdr3_aa
once	TRBV2	TRBJ1-5	-	12	TGTGCCAGCAGTGGACCGGAGCAGCCCCAGCATTTT	CASSGPEQPQHF
-	TRBV4-1	TRBJ2-1	TRBD1	17	TGCGCCAGCAGCCAAGATCATAGGACAGGGATTTACAATGAGCAGTTCTTC	CASSQDHRTGIYNEQFF
-	TRBV9	TRBJ1-4	TRBD1	15	TGTGCCAGCAGCGCGGGGACAGTAGTTAATGAAAAACTGTTTTTT	CASSAGTVVNEKLFF
-	TRBV5-1	TRBJ2-1	-	15	TGCGCCAGCAGCACCGGTTCGGGGTCCTACAATGAGCAGTTCTTC	CASSTGSGSYNEQFF
few	TRBV7-9	TRBJ1-5	-	14	TGTGCCAGCAGCTTGGGGCGGGGCGACCAGCCCCAGCATTTT	CASSLGRGDQPQHF
few	TRBV6-5	TRBJ1-6	TRBD1	15	TGTGCCAGCAGTCTCCGGACAGGGGTTAATTCACCCCTCCACTTT	CASSLRTGVNSPLHF
-	TRBV29-1	TRBJ2-1	TRBD2	16	TGCAGCGTTGAAGGATTAGCGGGGGAACCCTACAATGAGCAGTTCTTC	CSVEGLAGEPYNEQFF
-	TRBV19	TRBJ1-1	-	16	TGTGCCAGTAGTACTCCCCAGTACAGACAGAACACTGAAGCTTTCTTT	CASSTPQYRQNTEAFF
-	TRBV2	TRBJ1-2	-	13	TGTGCCAGCAGTGAGGCGGGGCAATATGGCTACACCTTC	CASSEAGQYGYTF
-	TRBV12-3/TRBV12-4	TRBJ2-7	-	12	TGTGCCAGCAGTTTAGACAGCTACGAGCAGTACTTC	CASSLDSYEQYF
-	TRBV5-6	TRBJ2-1	-	14	TGTGCCAGCAGCTTGGGGTCTAACCGGAATGAGCAGTTCTTC	CASSLGSNRNEQFF
-	TRBV7-3	TRBJ2-1	-	15	TGTGCCAGCAGCCCTCTCGAGGCCCGGGACAATGAGCAGTTCTTC	CASSPLEARDNEQFF
-	TRBV5-1	TRBJ1-2	-	14	TGCGCCAGCAGCTTGGTACCGGGGAACTATGGCTACACCTTC	CASSLVPGNYGYTF
-	TRBV7-3	TRBJ1-6	-	15	TGTGCCAGCAGCTTAATGGGAGGAGATAATTCACCCCTCCACTTT	CASSLMGGDNSPLHF
once	TRBV3-1/TRBV3-2	TRBJ2-5	-	11	TGTGCCAGCAGCTTTACCGGGACACGGTACTTC	CASSFTGTRYF
-	TRBV10-2	TRBJ1-4	-	16	TGCGCCAGCACTGATCCTTCGGGATCAACTAATGAAAAACTGTTTTTT	CASTDPSGSTNEKLFF
-	TRBV12-3/TRBV12-4	TRBJ2-3	-	12	TGTGCCAGCGGCGGTAGCACAGATACGCAGTATTTT	CASGGSTDTQYF
-	TRBV9	TRBJ2-5	-	14	TGTGCCAGCAGCGTAGCAGGGGGGCAAGAGACCCAGTACTTC	CASSVAGGQETQYF
-	TRBV5-1	TRBJ1-2	TRBD1	15	TGCGCCAGCAGCTGGACAGGGGATCATAACTATGGCTACACCTTC	CASSWTGDHNYGYTF
once	TRBV25-1	TRBJ1-2	TRBD1	14	TGTGCCAGCAGTGAGACAGGGGGCGCGGGTGGCTACACCTTC	CASSETGGAGGYTF
-	TRBV5-1	TRBJ1-1	-	14	TGCGCCAGCAGCTTGGGACTGCAGAACACTGAAGCTTTCTTT	CASSLGLQNTEAFF
-	TRBV6-5	TRBJ1-3	-	14	TGTGCCAGCAGTCGTTCAGACTCTGGAAACACCATATATTTT	CASSRSDSGNTIYF
-	TRBV30	TRBJ1-3	TRBD1	16	TGTGCCTGGAGCCCGACAGGGTATTCGATCCGAAACACCATATATTTT	CAWSPTGYSIRNTIYF
-	TRBV6-5	TRBJ1-2	-	15	TGTGCCAGCATCTCATATCGCACAGGGAGGGATGGCTACACCTTC	CASISYRTGRDGYTF
-	TRBV19	TRBJ1-1	TRBD1	16	TGTGCCAGTAGTATAGCCTCGGGGACAGGGGGCACTGAAGCTTTCTTT	CASSIASGTGGTEAFF
once	TRBV19	TRBJ1-3	-	15	TGTGCCAGTAGTGAGGCGTCGATCTCTGGAAACACCATATATTTT	CASSEASISGNTIYF
-	TRBV11-2	TRBJ2-7	TRBD1	14	TGTGCCAGCAGCCTAGACAGGGTAGGGTACGAGCAGTACTTC	CASSLDRVGYEQYF
-	TRBV19	TRBJ1-2	-	11	TGTGCCAGCGGAGCTAACTATGGCTACACCTTC	CASGANYGYTF
-	TRBV7-3	TRBJ1-6	TRBD1	14	TGTGCCAGCAGCTCGCAGGGGGCCAGCTCACCCCTCCACTTT	CASSSQGASSPLHF
-	TRBV27	TRBJ2-1	-	14	TGTGCCAGCAGCCCAGGGACACCCTACAATGAGCAGTTCTTC	CASSPGTPYNEQFF
-	TRBV30	TRBJ2-1	-	15	TGTGCCTCCAGGACTGATCGTAGCTCCTACAATGAGCAGTTCTTC	CASRTDRSSYNEQFF
-	TRBV24-1	TRBJ1-1	-	13	TGTGCCGTTCGCGCGGGGGTGAACACTGAAGCTTTCTTT	CAVRAGVNTEAFF
-	TRBV30	TRBJ1-5	-	15	TGTGCCTGGAGTCTCTATGACAGCGGCAATCAGCCCCAGCATTTT	CAWSLYDSGNQPQHF
-	TRBV10-3	TRBJ2-7	TRBD2	13	TGTGCCATCAATCGGGGGGATGGGGACGAGCAGTACTTC	CAINRGDGDEQYF
-	TRBV19	TRBJ1-1	-	12	TGTGCCAGTAGTATATACCCCGGGGAAGCTTTCTTT	CASSIYPGEAFF
-	TRBV6-5	TRBJ1-1	TRBD1	13	TGTGCCAGTTGGGACAGGGATATAACTGAAGCTTTCTTT	CASWDRDITEAFF
few	TRBV5-1	TRBJ1-4	TRBD1	15	TGCGCCAGCAGCGTTTCCGGGACAGGGGGTGAAAAACTGTTTTTT	CASSVSGTGGEKLFF
-	TRBV5-1	TRBJ1-2	-	18	TGCGCCAGCAGCTTGGGTGACAGGCTCTTCGGGCTTAACTATGGCTACACCTTC	CASSLGDRLFGLNYGYTF
-	TRBV2	TRBJ2-2	TRBD1	13	TGTGCCAGCAGCTGGGGACAGGACGGGGAGCTGTTTTTT	CASSWGQDGELFF
-	TRBV24-1	TRBJ2-1	-	14	TGTGCCACCAGTGACCAGGGAACCTACAATGAGCAGTTCTTC	CATSDQGTYNEQFF
-	TRBV18	TRBJ2-7	TRBD1	14	TGTGCCAGCTCACCCGGGACAGGGGTTCCCGAGCAGTACTTC	CASSPGTGVPEQYF
few	TRBV10-2	TRBJ2-7	-	15	TGCGCCAGCAGTGAGATTAACGGGGGAACCTACGAGCAGTACTTC	CASSEINGGTYEQYF
once	TRBV6-5	TRBJ1-6	TRBD1	14	TGTGCCAGCAGTTACACAGGGGAGAATTCACCCCTCCACTTT	CASSYTGENSPLHF
-	TRBV28	TRBJ2-3	-	14	TGTGCCAGCAGTCTCAGGGGGGTGGTGGATACGCAGTATTTT	CASSLRGVVDTQYF
-	TRBV7-3	TRBJ2-1	-	17	TGTGCCAGCAGCTTAAGGGTGGGAGGGGGATATTACAATGAGCAGTTCTTC	CASSLRVGGGYYNEQFF
-	TRBV18	TRBJ1-1	TRBD1	13	TGTGCCAGCTTAGGACAGGGTGACACTGAAGCTTTCTTT	CASLGQGDTEAFF
-	TRBV25-1	TRBJ1-2	-	12	TGTGCCAGCGAGGGGGGGGCGGAGGGCTACACCTTC	CASEGGAEGYTF
-	TRBV6-5	TRBJ1-1	-	14	TGTGCCAGCAGTTCCCCCGCGGGGAACACTGAAGCTTTCTTT	CASSSPAGNTEAFF